A selection of T cell receptor beta chains follows, all from one sample in a study of T cells after posttransplantation cyclophosphamide. TCRdb's table, derived via immunoSEQ multiplex PCR, lists solely in-frame clones and lacks some. Seen here are 15,000 to 20,000 clones, around 80% observed once, and the top ten hold around 2.8%. Specimen: PBMCs, collected nearly 450 days after allogeneic stem cell transplant with calcineurin inhibitor and methotrexate. These receptors all come from a male patient between 25 and 39 years old who received an allogeneic stem cell transplant from an unrelated donor, was CMV-positive, and had acute and chronic GVHD. The graft donor may account for some of the T cells. CDR3s leave out the opening cysteine and the closing phenylalanine or tryptophan.

J gene,V gene,CDR3 protein
TRBJ2-1,TRBV5-1,ASSTRQGAASEQF
TRBJ1-1,TRBV6-5,ASTPQDEAF
TRBJ2-2,TRBV4-3,ASSQTSSGWNTGELF
TRBJ2-7,TRBV11-2,ASSSNGGEQY
TRBJ2-1,TRBV28,ASSLLGSSYNEQF
TRBJ1-3,TRBV4-3,ASSQDPPGPGNTIY
TRBJ2-7,TRBV13,ASSLWDRSYEQY
TRBJ2-1,TRBV27,ASSLFVYNEQF
TRBJ2-1,TRBV19,ASSSQGDNEQF
TRBJ1-1,TRBV19,ASSIYRAPSNTEAF
TRBJ2-1,TRBV9,ASSPLGTGLAGPSSYNEQF
TRBJ1-4,TRBV5-1,ASSLGDRGPKVDEKLF
TRBJ1-1,TRBV7-2,ASSLQGAWTEAF
TRBJ2-5,TRBV6-4,ASSDAPMATQY
TRBJ1-2,TRBV7-2,ASSQDRALYGYT
TRBJ2-7,TRBV4-1,ASSQDGPLYEQY
NA,TRBV7-9,ASSLAGTGTFENEQY
TRBJ1-3,TRBV18,ASLEDSHTGNTIY
TRBJ2-7,TRBV2,ASSELLAGGKNEQY
TRBJ2-3,TRBV19,ASSIRGTGTDTQY
TRBJ2-7,TRBV6-4,ASRPLAGAYEQY
TRBJ1-3,TRBV10-3,AISESISPGNTIY
TRBJ1-3,TRBV15,ATSRDRVSGNTIY
TRBJ2-7,TRBV4-2,ASSQDPGTSITKQY
TRBJ2-5,TRBV6-5,ASSLGGLPETQY
TRBJ2-1,TRBV19,ASSPRDRGFLGAYNEQF
TRBJ2-1,TRBV11-2,ASGIQGLYNEQF
TRBJ1-2,TRBV6-5,ASSRDSYYGYT
TRBJ2-5,TRBV6-5,ASSYSQGLAEETQY
TRBJ1-2,TRBV9,ASSVGQGKDGYT
TRBJ2-1,TRBV5-1,ASSRDGSSYNEQF
TRBJ1-1,TRBV12-5,ASGLASGAWNTEAF
TRBJ1-6,TRBV7-2,ASSSTGVPYNSPLH
TRBJ1-2,TRBV5-1,ASSSNQGAIYGYT
TRBJ1-2,TRBV6-1,ASSEALGQGGYGYT
TRBJ2-3,TRBV5-4,ASSLLETADTQY
TRBJ1-2,TRBV6-6,ASSSDRGGYGYT
TRBJ2-2,TRBV30,AWPTSGNTGELF
TRBJ2-5,TRBV29-1,SVGDRLQETQY